This TCR beta chain was documented in a study of long-term antiretroviral therapy in people with HIV (dated by TCRdb to 2021 to 2024). Study-wide context: The earliest samples were collected approximately a decade before the 2015 WHO recommendation for immediate ART, a period when ART was typically delayed until CD4 counts fell. A retrospective serial study tested whether ART initiation and durable HIV suppression were associated with changes in peripheral blood TRB repertoire composition and diversity. From fewer than 35 adults with confirmed HIV infection, the cohort provided 150 to 200 cryopreserved PBMC samples, gathered serially across a mean of roughly 6 years (range 1-12). Of the roughly 30 participants with HIV, roughly 10 were female. No cross-contamination during QIAcube processing turned up in test extractions that ran a monoclonal T-cell line alongside 33 polyclonal samples. Summary of the overall study and its limitations: CDR3 length ranges in HIV repertoires were narrower than in controls, and network structure suggested an antigen-experienced repertoire with only a slight naive shift after ART. Unsorted PBMC were profiled instead of sorted CD4+ and CD8+ T cells because pre-ART samples had limited cell numbers. Limited PBMC availability meant only the TCR beta chain was sequenced, without alpha chain pairing. The samples were dated from the mid-2000s to the late 2010s, and the ART regimens that were used may be less effective than current ART regimens. Expanded TRB clones identified before ART initiation dominated the repertoire at all time points, although this dominance fluctuated and declined in many PLHIV after ART. No data were available on ART adherence, viral resistance or therapy changes, limiting inferences about post-ART repertoire changes. Starting ART was linked to a significant rise in TRB diversity, yet even with long-term ART the diversity remained significantly lower than in transplant donor controls.

As for this clone: Its cognate antigen has yet to be identified. No qualities accompany the bases; no much larger clone lies one base away.

To be included, a participant needed at least one PBMC sample from before ART initiation plus at least two post-ART samples. Treatment was received in the United States of America by all participants with HIV. Before DNA extraction, cryopreserved samples containing roughly 0.9-10 million PBMC were thawed and washed. At the time of the earliest PBMC sample, participants with HIV were aged between about 20 and 54 years. PBMC samples from each participant spanned 1-4 timepoints before ART initiation and 2-8 timepoints after ART initiation, with a median of 7 samples. For every participant, serial HIV viral load, CD4+ T-cell count, ART history and demographic data were obtained. A Qiagen kit on a QIAcube was used to extract genomic DNA from unsorted PBMC, with samples processed in batches of 12. Sequencing of the TRB variable region was done with the immunoSEQ hsTCRB v3.0 assay at survey level resolution. The targeted TRB sequencing depth was 40,000-50,000 T-cell genomes per sample. An Illumina MiSeq with a v3 150-cycle kit was used to sequence the pooled TRB libraries. The paper's processing steps were these. Repertoire analysis ran in R within a reproducible Nextflow workflow covering QC, data transformation and analysis. LymphoSeq2, an R package for exploring AIRR-Seq data, was used to implement custom analyses. Four samples that produced fewer than 5000 total TRB sequences were removed, so some 190 HIV repertoires were analyzed. Among the approximately 200 retained HIV repertoires, 55 to 65 were collected before ART initiation and roughly 130 were collected after ART initiation. Repertoires were downsampled to 5000 TRB nucleotide sequences, with summary statistics averaged over 100 downsampling iterations. The analysis kept only TRB sequences whose CDR3 regions were at least seven amino acids long. Diversity was assessed using a clonality score derived from Shannon entropy and using the Gini coefficient. Repertoire networks linked the top 5000 CDR3 amino acid sequences whenever two sequences differed by an edit distance of one. Antigen specificity groups and MHC restriction were predicted for TRB CDR3 amino acid sequences with GLIPH2. To flag known CMV, EBV, HIV or tissue antigen associations, CDR3 amino acid sequences were matched against VDJdb and McPAS-TCR. Pre-ART, post-ART and control groups were compared with Wilcoxon signed-rank tests and Holm-Bonferroni correction. TCRdb re-hosts the immuneACCESS table, in-frame sequences only. Its copies lack some clones; in the studies checked, an unresolved V gene accounts for under half of them, and the cause for the rest is not known. That table gives V, J and clone size, and the DNA gave D and trimming. The sample table contains 20,000 to 30,000 clones; only one count was recorded for 85% of them. The ten largest clones capture under 9.5% of the sample.

The clonotype was recovered from a man aged 35 to 55 with HIV. This specimen was unsorted PBMCs, taken 2.3 years after starting antiretroviral therapy.

The CDR3 corresponds to CSVEDRSSGKHNEQFF. The sequenced DNA: TGCAGCGTTGAAGATCGGTCTAGCGGGAAACACAATGAGCAGTTCTTC. The chain was built from TRBV29-1 and TRBJ2-1, with 9 bases matching TRBD2. CDR1 SQVTM and CDR2 ANQGSEA were looked up in the germline V gene. Clipping removes 0 bases from V and 5 bases from J, with 8 as the unmatched junction base count. The CDR3 has 16 amino acids, counting the end cysteine and phenylalanine. Kept here is only the CDR3 DNA, which spans 48 bases and is read in frame from base 1.